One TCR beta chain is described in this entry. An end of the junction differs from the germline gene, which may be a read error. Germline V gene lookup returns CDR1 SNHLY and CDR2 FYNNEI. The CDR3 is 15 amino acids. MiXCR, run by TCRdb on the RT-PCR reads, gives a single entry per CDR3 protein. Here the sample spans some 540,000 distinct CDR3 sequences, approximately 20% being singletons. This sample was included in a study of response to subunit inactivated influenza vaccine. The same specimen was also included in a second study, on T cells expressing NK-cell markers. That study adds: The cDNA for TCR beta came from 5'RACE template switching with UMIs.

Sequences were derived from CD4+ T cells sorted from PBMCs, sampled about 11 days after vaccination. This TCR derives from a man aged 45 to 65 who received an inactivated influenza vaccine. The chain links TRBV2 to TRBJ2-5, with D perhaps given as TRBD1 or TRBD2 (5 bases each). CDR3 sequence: CAISRTGRKKETQYF. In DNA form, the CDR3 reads TGTGCCATCAGTAGAACGGGACGAAAAAAAGAGACCCAGTACTTC.